This paragraph reports one T cell receptor beta chain. Its antigen is not known. The length of the CDR3 is 11 residues. Germline V gene sequence: CDR1 DFQATT, CDR2 SNEGSKA (reference sequence). Trimming pared 5 bases from V and 8 bases from J, leaving 12 bases between. TCRdb called the PCR reads again in MiXCR, with one record for every CDR3 protein. The table lists about 29,000 distinct CDR3 sequences, approximately 48% of them singletons. This sample is part of a study of vaccination and CD4 T cells after COVID-19. Turning to the study itself: Post-COVID samples had a sampling time that fell a median around 100 days after diagnosis (range 35 to 161). Blood was drawn a median roughly 68 days post second dose, range 14 to 241. Study-wide results and limits: The median proportion of reactive clones detected only post-vaccination in convalescent patients was roughly 90%. Nearly all convalescent vaccine-specific clones, 304 of 307, recognized only SARS-CoV-2 spike.

The sample's time point: late sampling 161 to 241 days after vaccination in three convalescent patients. This clonotype originated in a human donor who had recovered from COVID-19. The chain couples TRBV20-1 to TRBJ1-1; D gene uncertain. The source was CD4+ T cells from blood, collected about 7 months after SARS-CoV-2 vaccination. CDR3 sequence: CSALPAIEAFF. As DNA, the CDR3 is TGCAGTGCTCTCCCGGCAATAGAAGCTTTCTTT.